The present T cell receptor beta chain was sequenced within a study of T cell responses to AZD1222 COVID-19 vaccine. Whole-study results and caveats: Baseline testing showed seropositivity in only a handful of AZD1222 recipients.

To note about this clone: Its cognate antigen is unknown.

The CDR3 contains 16 residues. From germline, CDR1 is MNHEY and CDR2 SVGAGI. Losses at the gene ends were 0 bases for V and 0 bases for J; bases not matched to a gene: 4. Profiled with immunoSEQ multiplex PCR; TCRdb holds only in-frame clones, not every one. The sample contains 100,000 to 150,000 clones, roughly 89% of which appear only once. The gene calls are TRBV6-5 and TRBJ1-2, with 7 bases lining up with TRBD1. Material: peripheral blood, obtained on day 0 of MenACWY control vaccination. The clonotype originates from an adult in good health. CDR3 bases: TGTGCCAGCAGTTACTCGTTTACAGGGGCTAACTATGGCTACACCTTC. Its protein product is CASSYSFTGANYGYTF.